This T cell receptor (beta chain) is drawn from a study of blood T cell repertoires in COVID-19. About the study: Specimens from acute and convalescent COVID-19 originated in the United States, Italy and Spain. T cells, B-cell-depleted T cells, or PBMCs provided the cDNA or gDNA that served as material.

Trimming took 2 bases from V and 0 from J, leaving 11 bases between them. CDR1 and CDR2 from the germline V gene are MNHEY and SVGEGT. This CDR3 region has 16 residues. Authors' processing steps: Amplification of reference gene primers was used by the study to estimate nucleated cell counts. Profiled with immunoSEQ multiplex PCR; TCRdb holds only in-frame clones, not every one. D and trimming were read from the DNA, whereas the V and J calls and clone size are those reported in that table. The sample lists about 50,000 clones; around 80% were seen once. V is TRBV6-2 or TRBV6-3 and J is TRBJ1-5, with D unresolved. This sequence was found in a man in his fifties or sixties with acute or convalescent COVID-19. Sequencing was carried out using peripheral blood. This chain's CDR3 is CASSYGSLYSNQPQHF. The CDR3 region has the DNA TGTGCCAGCAGTTACGGTAGTTTATATAGCAATCAGCCCCAGCATTTT.